Listed here are 19 T cell receptor beta chains from one sample, sequenced in a study of T cells in Graves' hyperthyroidism and ophthalmopathy. RNA transcripts provided the source from which TCR beta CDR3 regions were amplified. During a first-round RT-PCR of the TCR CDR3, the HTBI primer set was used. MiXCR, run by TCRdb on the multiplex PCR reads, gives a single entry per CDR3 protein. The sample yields approximately 330,000 distinct CDR3 sequences, roughly a fifth seen once. The material sequenced was blood. These receptors were obtained from a woman aged 50 to 60 with Graves' hyperthyroidism.

In its sample, this clonotype was seen a few times. This sequence joins TRBV20-1 and TRBJ2-5; tentatively, D is TRBD1 (6 bases). The CDR3 consists of 15 residues. The V gene's germline CDR1 is DFQATT and CDR2 SNEGSKA (reference sequence). Trimming removed 3 bases from V and 5 bases from J, with 19 bases in between. The CDR3 coding sequence is TGCAGTGCTAGTTCCCCCCAGGGGATCCGGGAGACCCAGTACTTC. This translates into CSASSPQGIRETQYF.

Notes on this clonotype: With a much larger clone just one base away, this may be a read error. The chain joins TRBV9 to TRBJ2-4; D uncertain. The CDR3 spans 12 residues. Looked up from germline, CDR1 is SGDLS and CDR2 is YYNGEE. The CDR3 loop is CAGSTPDRIQYF. The CDR3 region has the DNA TGTGCCGGCAGCACCCCAGACCGTATTCAGTACTTC.

This clonotype was seen many times. The chain combines TRBV2 with TRBJ2-7; 14 bases are a match to TRBD2. The germline CDR1 and CDR2 sequences are SNHLY and FYNNEI. The CDR3 loop spans 14 amino acids. J lost 2 bases, V lost 6 bases, and 0 bases had no gene match. The CDR3 sequence: CASRGLAGAYEQYF. Written as DNA, the CDR3 is TGTGCCAGCAGGGGACTAGCGGGGGCCTACGAGCAGTACTTC.

This rearrangement joins TRBV30 to TRBJ2-7; D is undetermined. The CDR3 runs to 11 residues. The V end was cut by 8 bases, the J end by 1 base, with 9 bases between. The V gene's germline CDR1 is GTSNPN and CDR2 SVGIG (reference sequence). The CDR3 spells CALTVSYEQYF. CDR3 in DNA: TGTGCCCTAACAGTTTCCTACGAGCAGTACTTC. Together with reference TRBV30 and TRBJ2-7, the CDR3 gives the full variable domain: SQTIHQWPATLVQPVGSPLSLECTVEGTSNPNLYWYRQAAGRGLQLLFYSVGIGQISSEVPQNLSASRPQDRQFILSSKKLLLSDSGFYLCALTVSYEQYFGPGTRLTVT.

In its sample, this clonotype was seen a few times. This rearrangement joins TRBV30 to TRBJ1-5; no reliable D call. The length of the CDR3 is 13 residues. Trimming took 0 bases from V and 5 from J, leaving 8 bases between them. From germline, CDR1 is GTSNPN and CDR2 SVGIG (reference sequence). CDR3 DNA: TGTGCCTGGAGTGTTTTGAAGTATCAGCCCCAGCATTTT. Translated, it gives CAWSVLKYQPQHF. The whole variable domain, filled in from reference TRBV30 and TRBJ1-5, reads SQTIHQWPATLVQPVGSPLSLECTVEGTSNPNLYWYRQAAGRGLQLLFYSVGIGQISSEVPQNLSASRPQDRQFILSSKKLLLSDSGFYLCAWSVLKYQPQHFGDGTRLSIL.

V and J are TRBV29-1 and TRBJ1-2; D is ambiguous. V was trimmed by 4 bases and J by 0 bases, leaving 9 bases between them. The CDR3 consists of 13 residues. In germline, CDR1 is SQVTM, CDR2 ANQGSEA. The CDR3 nucleotides are TGCAGCGTTGCAAAAGGGACTAACTATGGCTACACCTTC. This gives the protein CSVAKGTNYGYTF.

This clonotype was recorded a few times. J is TRBJ1-1 and V is TRBV5-8; 8 nucleotides match TRBD1. The CDR3 totals 17 residues. The ends lost 4 bases at V and 3 bases at J; junction bases unmatched: 14. The germline gives CDR1 SGHTS, CDR2 YDEGEE. The CDR3 sequence: CASSPIITGGRDTEAFF. The DNA of the CDR3 is TGTGCCAGCAGCCCAATAATAACAGGGGGAAGAGACACTGAAGCTTTCTTT.

This clonotype was counted between two and nine times. The chain has TRBV6-2 or TRBV6-3 and TRBJ2-4; 11 nucleotides agree with TRBD2. Looked up from germline, CDR1 is MNHEY and CDR2 is SVGEGT. Trimming took 6 bases from V and 8 from J; bases not matched to a gene: 6. This CDR3 is built from 14 residues. The CDR3 region has the DNA TGTGCCAGCAGGTTAGCGGGAGGGCTAGACATTCAGTACTTC. Its translation is CASRLAGGLDIQYF.

This chain links TRBV7-9 with TRBJ1-2; D gene uncertain. Trimming cost V 5 bases and J 4 bases, with 17 bases left between them. The CDR3 has 15 amino acids. CDR1 and CDR2 (germline): SEHNR, FQNEAQ (reference sequence). The CDR3, as DNA: TGTGCCAGCAGCCGCGGATATCCAGGACTCTATGGCTACACCTTC. This encodes CASSRGYPGLYGYTF.

There are a few counts of this clonotype. The rearrangement joins TRBV19 to TRBJ1-5; 8 nucleotides agree with TRBD1. Germline V gives CDR1 LNHDA, CDR2 SQIVND (reference sequence). The CDR3 runs to 14 residues. V was clipped by 7 bases and J by 1 base; unmatched bases: 3. Written as DNA, the CDR3 is TGTGCCAGTACCAGGACAGGGAGCAATCAGCCCCAGCATTTT. Residues: CASTRTGSNQPQHF.

This clonotype appeared many times. The V and J genes are TRBV18 and TRBJ2-7, with D tentatively TRBD1 or TRBD2 (7 bases each). This CDR3 spans 14 amino acids. Trimming removed 3 bases at V and 3 bases at J, with 12 bases between. From germline, CDR1 is KGHSH and CDR2 LQKENI. DNA of the CDR3: TGTGCCAGCTCACCGGGGGGGACAGACTACGAGCAGTACTTC. Translation gives CASSPGGTDYEQYF. Full variable domain (rest looked up from reference TRBV18 and TRBJ2-7): NAGVMQNPRHLVRRRGQEARLRCSPMKGHSHVYWYRQLPEEGLKFMVYLQKENIIDESGMPKERFSAEFPKEGPSILRIQQVVRGDSAAYFCASSPGGTDYEQYFGPGTRLTVT.

The CDR3 bases are TGCGCCAGCAGCCAGGAAACGGGAGGGCCGGCTGAGCAGTTCTTC. It codes for CASSQETGGPAEQFF. The chain recombines TRBV5-1 with TRBJ2-1, with 8 bases that match TRBD2. V lost 4 bases to trimming and J lost 9 bases; unmatched junction nucleotides: 12. Germline values: CDR1 SGHRS, CDR2 YFSETQ. This CDR3 has 15 residues.

This chain joins TRBV7-9 and TRBJ2-7; either TRBD1 or TRBD2 may fit D (5 bases each). The CDR3 contains 14 residues. Germline CDR1 reads SEHNR; CDR2 reads FQNEAQ (reference sequence). Trimming removed 5 bases from V and 6 bases from J, with 17 bases in between. CDR3 sequence: CASSLSGASREQYF. The CDR3 DNA follows: TGTGCCAGCAGCCTCTCCGGGGCCTCGCGCGAGCAGTACTTC. Drawing the rest from reference TRBV7-9 and TRBJ2-7, the complete variable domain is DTGVSQNPRHKITKRGQNVTFRCDPISEHNRLYWYRQTLGQGPEFLTYFQNEAQLEKSRLLSDRFSAERPKGSFSTLEIQRTEQGDSAMYLCASSLSGASREQYFGPGTRLTVT.

This clonotype came up once. The rearrangement links TRBV2 to TRBJ2-3; D is ambiguous. Germline CDR1 SNHLY, CDR2 FYNNEI. V lost 0 bases and J lost 1, with 5 bases in between. The CDR3 has 14 amino acids. In DNA, the CDR3 is TGTGCCAGCAGTGAAGCGACGGGCACAGATACGCAGTATTTT. Translated: CASSEATGTDTQYF.

Of note for this clonotype: This may arise from a read error, as a much more abundant clone is one base away. The gene calls are TRBV3-1 and TRBJ1-1, with D tentatively TRBD1 (5 bases). The CDR3 totals 14 residues. Germline CDR1 LGHDT, CDR2 YNNKEL (reference sequence). In nucleotides, the CDR3 is TGTGCCAGCGGCCAAGCTGGGACGAACACTGAAGCTTTCTTT. It codes for CASGQAGTNTEAFF.

Many counts were recorded for this clonotype. V usage is TRBV5-6 and J usage is TRBJ1-2, with no clear D. This CDR3 is 13 amino acids long. In germline, CDR1 is SGHDT, CDR2 YYEEEE. Trimming removed 7 bases at V and 7 bases at J, with 17 bases between. Here the CDR3 reads CASQRGRVLGYTF. The CDR3 coding sequence is TGTGCCAGCCAGAGAGGGAGGGTCCTTGGCTACACCTTC.

This clonotype was detected many times. V and J are TRBV7-3 and TRBJ2-7, with D maybe TRBD1 (6 bases). This CDR3 has 13 residues. CDR1 is SGHTA and CDR2 is FQGTGA in the germline V gene. V lost 5 bases and J 3 bases, leaving 11 bases between the germline ends. CDR3 DNA: TGTGCCAGCAGCAAAGGGGGAAGCTACGAGCAGTACTTC. Its protein is CASSKGGSYEQYF.

This clonotype was seen at least ten times. This chain connects TRBV12-3 or TRBV12-4 to TRBJ1-5; 9 nucleotides agree with TRBD1. J was trimmed by 4 bases and V by 6 bases; bases with no gene match: 7. The CDR3 has 15 amino acids. The CDR3 protein is CASRGTGTMNQPQHF. The DNA for the CDR3 is TGTGCCAGCAGGGGGACAGGGACAATGAATCAGCCCCAGCATTTT.

Ten or more counts support this clonotype. V usage is TRBV2 and J usage is TRBJ1-5; TRBD1 agrees at 9 bases. Unmatched junction bases numbered 5, after V lost 7 bases and J lost 4 bases. The CDR3 runs 14 residues. Germline V gene data show CDR1 as SNHLY and CDR2 as FYNNEI. CDR3 nucleotides: TGTGCCAGCAACCGGGACAGGGCTAATCAGCCCCAGCATTTT. Protein sequence: CASNRDRANQPQHF.